Below, one T cell receptor (beta chain) is given with its context. The record originates from a study of blood T cell repertoires in COVID-19. Overall study context: Samples taken during acute and convalescent COVID-19 were collected in the United States, Italy and Spain. Sources were T cells, B-cell-depleted T cells, or PBMCs; the material itself was cDNA or gDNA.

CDR1 MNHEY and CDR2 SVGAGI come from the germline V gene. Trimming removed 2 bases at V and 5 bases at J, with 10 bases between. The CDR3 consists of 14 residues. In the study's own analysis: Estimates of nucleated cell counts were drawn from the amplification of reference gene primers. Clones were sequenced by immunoSEQ multiplex PCR, and TCRdb holds only the in-frame ones, with some missing. Clone size and the V and J calls come from that table; the DNA yielded D and trimming. This table holds 100,000 to 130,000 clones, about three quarters found once. The sample was peripheral blood. This clonotype originated in a man aged 70-80 years with acute or convalescent COVID-19. The rearrangement joins TRBV6-5 to TRBJ2-4; D is possibly TRBD1 (5 bases). This CDR3 is CASSYMVGQNIQYF. In DNA form, the CDR3 reads TGTGCCAGCAGTTACATGGTGGGGCAAAACATTCAGTACTTC.